This TCR beta chain was observed in a study of blood T cell repertoires in COVID-19. In the study overall: Material from acute and convalescent COVID-19 was sourced from the United States, Italy and Spain. From T cells, B-cell-depleted T cells, or PBMCs came the material, which was cDNA or gDNA.

Per the original data handling: Nucleated cell number was recorded as an estimate derived from reference gene primer amplification. Method: immunoSEQ multiplex PCR; TCRdb's copy keeps in-frame clones and lacks some. That table is the source of V, J and clone size, and D and trimming were worked out from the DNA. Seen here are 200,000 to 300,000 clones, 80% to 95% observed once, and the top ten hold around 2.5%. A Seattle source enrolled patients during active infection and followed them longitudinally. From germline, CDR1 is MGHRA and CDR2 YSYEKL. Losses at the gene ends were 3 bases for V and 5 bases for J; bases not matched to a gene: 6. This CDR3 contains 14 residues.

Sequencing was performed on peripheral blood. The TCR was taken from a person aged 18 to 29 with COVID-19, enrolled during active disease. The chain has TRBV4-1 and TRBJ1-1; TRBD1 aligns across 7 bases. The CDR3: CASSHTGVRTEAFF. The CDR3 DNA reads TGCGCCAGCAGCCATACAGGGGTGAGGACTGAAGCTTTCTTT.